This TCR beta chain derives from a study of beta chain features in type 1 diabetes. General study points: cDNA-based reads could over-represent cells with high TCR expression. People with Type 1 diabetes carried modestly yet significantly shorter TCRB CDR3s in all four CD4+ subsets.

This CDR3 region has 16 residues. Germline CDR1 is SGDLS and CDR2 is YYNGEE. Trimming removed 0 bases from V and 0 bases from J; junction bases left unmatched: 3. All of the isolated RNA was reverse transcribed, so expressed TCRB transcripts were sequenced. Sequencing used immunoSEQ multiplex PCR; TCRdb keeps in-frame clones, though not all of them. The sample has around 150,000 clones, roughly 8% seen once. Comment on this clone: Its antigen is unidentified.

Around 120 mL of blood, on average, came from one heparinised draw per donor. The clonotype originates from a man younger than 35 in good health. J is TRBJ2-3 and V is TRBV9, with TRBD1 matching 8 bases. Sample: central memory CD4+ T cells from blood. This chain's CDR3 is CASSVGGQASTDTQYF. CDR3 bases: TGTGCCAGCAGCGTAGGGGGACAGGCTAGCACAGATACGCAGTATTTT.